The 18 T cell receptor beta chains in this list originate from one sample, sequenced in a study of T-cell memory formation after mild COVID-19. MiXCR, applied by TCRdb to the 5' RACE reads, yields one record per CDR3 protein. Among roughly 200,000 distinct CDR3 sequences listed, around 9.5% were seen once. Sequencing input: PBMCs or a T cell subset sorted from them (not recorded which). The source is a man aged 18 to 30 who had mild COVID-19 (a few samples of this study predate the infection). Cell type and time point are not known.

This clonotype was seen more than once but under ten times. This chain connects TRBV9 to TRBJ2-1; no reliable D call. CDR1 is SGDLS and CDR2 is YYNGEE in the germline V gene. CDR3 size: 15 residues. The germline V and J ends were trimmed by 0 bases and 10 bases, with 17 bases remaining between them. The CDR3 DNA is TGTGCCAGCAGCGTAGGATTGTTGCACCGGTCGGAGCAGTTCTTC. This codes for CASSVGLLHRSEQFF.

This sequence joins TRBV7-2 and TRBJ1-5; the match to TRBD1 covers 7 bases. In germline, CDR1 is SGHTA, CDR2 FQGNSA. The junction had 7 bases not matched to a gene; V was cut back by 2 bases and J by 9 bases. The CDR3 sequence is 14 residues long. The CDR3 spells CASSLRQGDVPQHF. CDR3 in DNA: TGTGCCAGCAGCTTAAGGCAGGGGGACGTGCCCCAGCATTTT.

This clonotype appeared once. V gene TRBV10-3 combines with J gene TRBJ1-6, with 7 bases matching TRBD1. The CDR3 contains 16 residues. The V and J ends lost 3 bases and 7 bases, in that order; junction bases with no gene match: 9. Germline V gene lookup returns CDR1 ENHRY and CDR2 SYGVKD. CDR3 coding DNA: TGTGCCATCAGTGACCCCCAGGGGGGAGGGAATTCACCCCTCCACTTT. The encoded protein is CAISDPQGGGNSPLHF.

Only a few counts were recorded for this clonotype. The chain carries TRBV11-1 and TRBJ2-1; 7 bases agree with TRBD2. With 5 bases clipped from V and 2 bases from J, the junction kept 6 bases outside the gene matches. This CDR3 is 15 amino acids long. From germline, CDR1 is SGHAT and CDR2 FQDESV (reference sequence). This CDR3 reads CASSPRGTTYNEQFF. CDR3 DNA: TGTGCCAGCAGCCCGCGGGGGACCACCTACAATGAGCAGTTCTTC. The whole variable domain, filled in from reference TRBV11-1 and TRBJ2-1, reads EAEVAQSPRYKITEKSQAVAFWCDPISGHATLYWYRQILGQGPELLVQFQDESVVDDSQLPKDRFSAERLKGVDSTLKIQPAELGDSAMYLCASSPRGTTYNEQFFGPGTRLTVL.

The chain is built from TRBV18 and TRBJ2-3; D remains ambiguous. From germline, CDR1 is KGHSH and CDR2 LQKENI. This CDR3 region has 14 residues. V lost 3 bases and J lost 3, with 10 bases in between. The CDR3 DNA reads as TGTGCCAGCTCACCCCAAAGGGCAACAGATACGCAGTATTTT. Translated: CASSPQRATDTQYF.

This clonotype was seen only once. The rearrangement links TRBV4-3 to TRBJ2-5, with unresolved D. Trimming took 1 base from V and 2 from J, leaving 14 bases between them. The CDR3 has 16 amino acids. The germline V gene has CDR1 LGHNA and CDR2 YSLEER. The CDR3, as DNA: TGCGCCAGCAGCCAAGGAGGCGAGGCAGGACAAGAGACCCAGTACTTC. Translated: CASSQGGEAGQETQYF.

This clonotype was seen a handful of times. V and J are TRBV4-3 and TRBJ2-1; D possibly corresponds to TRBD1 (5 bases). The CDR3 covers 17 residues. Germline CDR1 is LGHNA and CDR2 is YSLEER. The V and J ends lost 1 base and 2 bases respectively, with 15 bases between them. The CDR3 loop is CASSQGVGVNPYNEQFF. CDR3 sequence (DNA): TGCGCCAGCAGCCAAGGAGTAGGGGTTAACCCCTACAATGAGCAGTTCTTC.

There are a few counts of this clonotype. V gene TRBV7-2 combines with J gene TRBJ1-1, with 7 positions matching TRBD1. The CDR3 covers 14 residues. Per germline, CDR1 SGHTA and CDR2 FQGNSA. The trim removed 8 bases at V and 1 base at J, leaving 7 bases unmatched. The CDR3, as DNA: TGTGCCAGCGGATCACAGGGGAGGAACACTGAAGCTTTCTTT. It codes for CASGSQGRNTEAFF. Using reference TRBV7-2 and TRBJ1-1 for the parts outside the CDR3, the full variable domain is GAGVSQSPSNKVTEKGKDVELRCDPISGHTALYWYRQSLGQGLEFLIYFQGNSAPDKSGLPSDRFSAERTGGSVSTLTIQRTQQEDSAVYLCASGSQGRNTEAFFGQGTRLTVV.

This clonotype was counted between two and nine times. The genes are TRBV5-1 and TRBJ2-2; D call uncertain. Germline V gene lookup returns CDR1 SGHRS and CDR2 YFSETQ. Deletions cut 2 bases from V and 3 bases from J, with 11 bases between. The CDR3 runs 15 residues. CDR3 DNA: TGCGCCAGCAGCTTAGACCGTCCGTACACCGGGGAGCTGTTTTTT. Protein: CASSLDRPYTGELFF. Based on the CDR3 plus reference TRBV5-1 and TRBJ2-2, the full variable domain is KAGVTQTPRYLIKTRGQQVTLSCSPISGHRSVSWYQQTPGQGLQFLFEYFSETQRNKGNFPGRFSGRQFSNSRSEMNVSTLELGDSALYLCASSLDRPYTGELFFGEGSRLTVL.

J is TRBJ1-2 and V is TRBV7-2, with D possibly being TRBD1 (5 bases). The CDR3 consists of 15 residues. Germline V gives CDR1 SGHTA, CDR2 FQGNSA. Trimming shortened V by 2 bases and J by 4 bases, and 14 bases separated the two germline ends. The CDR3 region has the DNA TGTGCCAGCAGCTTAATGGGGGGAGGTGGCTATGGCTACACCTTC. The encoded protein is CASSLMGGGGYGYTF.

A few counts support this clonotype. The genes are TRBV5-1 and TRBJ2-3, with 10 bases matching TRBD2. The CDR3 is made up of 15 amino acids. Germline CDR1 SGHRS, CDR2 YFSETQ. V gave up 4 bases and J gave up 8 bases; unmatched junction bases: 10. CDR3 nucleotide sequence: TGCGCCAGCAGCCCCGCCAGCGGGGGGGATGGTACGCAGTATTTT. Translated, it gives CASSPASGGDGTQYF.

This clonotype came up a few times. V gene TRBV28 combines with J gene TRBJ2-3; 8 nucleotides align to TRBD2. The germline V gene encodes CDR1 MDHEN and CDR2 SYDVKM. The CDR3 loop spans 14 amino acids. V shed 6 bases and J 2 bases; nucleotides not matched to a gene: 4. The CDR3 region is CASRDGGDTDTQYF. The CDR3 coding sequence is TGTGCCAGCAGGGACGGGGGGGACACAGATACGCAGTATTTT.

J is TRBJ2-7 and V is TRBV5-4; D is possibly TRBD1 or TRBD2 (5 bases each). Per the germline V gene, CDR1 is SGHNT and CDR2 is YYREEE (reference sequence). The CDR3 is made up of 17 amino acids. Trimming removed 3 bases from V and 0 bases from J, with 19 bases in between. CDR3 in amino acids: CASSSGPLGVGSYEQYF. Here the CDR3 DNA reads TGTGCCAGCAGCTCAGGGCCCTTGGGGGTCGGCTCCTACGAGCAGTACTTC.

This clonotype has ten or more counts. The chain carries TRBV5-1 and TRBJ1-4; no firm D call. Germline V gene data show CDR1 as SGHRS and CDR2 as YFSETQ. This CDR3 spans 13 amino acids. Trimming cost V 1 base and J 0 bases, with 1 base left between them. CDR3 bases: TGCGCCAGCAGCTTGTCAACTAATGAAAAACTGTTTTTT. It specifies CASSLSTNEKLFF.

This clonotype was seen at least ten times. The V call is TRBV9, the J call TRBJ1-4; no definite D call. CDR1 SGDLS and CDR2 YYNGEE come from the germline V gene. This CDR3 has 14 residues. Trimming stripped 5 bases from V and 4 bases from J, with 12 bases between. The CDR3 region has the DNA TGTGCCAGCAGTCTCTCCGGGAGTAATGAAAAACTGTTTTTT. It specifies CASSLSGSNEKLFF.

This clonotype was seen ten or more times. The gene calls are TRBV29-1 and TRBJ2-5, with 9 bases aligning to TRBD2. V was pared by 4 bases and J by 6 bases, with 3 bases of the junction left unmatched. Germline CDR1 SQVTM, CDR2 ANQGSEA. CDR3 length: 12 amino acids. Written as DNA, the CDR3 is TGCAGCGTTGCAAGCGGGGGGAAGACCCAGTACTTC. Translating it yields CSVASGGKTQYF.

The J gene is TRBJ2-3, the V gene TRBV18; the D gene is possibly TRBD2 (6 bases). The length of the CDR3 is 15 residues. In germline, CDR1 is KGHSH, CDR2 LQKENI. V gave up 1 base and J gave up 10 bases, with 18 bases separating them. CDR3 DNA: TGTGCCAGCTCACCACAACTAGCCGGTAGGGAAGCGCAGTATTTT. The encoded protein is CASSPQLAGREAQYF.

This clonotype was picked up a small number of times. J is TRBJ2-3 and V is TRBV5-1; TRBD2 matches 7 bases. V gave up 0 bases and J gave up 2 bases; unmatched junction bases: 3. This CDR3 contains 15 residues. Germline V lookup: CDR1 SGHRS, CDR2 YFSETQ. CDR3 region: CASSLDGGNTDTQYF. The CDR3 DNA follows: TGCGCCAGCAGCTTGGACGGGGGGAACACAGATACGCAGTATTTT.